One and the same sample provided the 20 T cell receptor beta chains below, sequenced in a study of Graves' ophthalmopathy and Graves' hyperthyroidism. RNA transcripts were the template, and TCR beta CDR3 regions were amplified from them. The first round was an RT-PCR with HTBI primers, and the second round was a multiplex PCR. TCRdb independently ran MiXCR on the multiplex PCR reads; one entry per CDR3 protein. The sample shows some 370,000 distinct CDR3 sequences, 17% of them seen only once. Material for sequencing was peripheral blood. These receptors were collected from an adult woman with stable Graves' hyperthyroidism.

The sample holds many counts of this clonotype. V gene TRBV20-1 combines with J gene TRBJ1-1; the D gene is possibly TRBD1 (5 bases). Looked up from germline, CDR1 is DFQATT and CDR2 is SNEGSKA (reference sequence). This CDR3 has 15 amino acids. V was pared by 5 bases and J by 1 base, with 17 bases between. CDR3 DNA: TGCAGTGCTCCGAGACACGGGGGTGCGAACACTGAAGCTTTCTTT. This codes for CSAPRHGGANTEAFF.

The chain uses TRBV5-1 and TRBJ2-7; tentatively, D is TRBD1 or TRBD2 (6 bases each). The CDR3 contains 17 residues. V lost 3 bases, J lost 3 bases, and 22 bases lay in between. CDR1 and CDR2 (germline): SGHRS, YFSETQ. CDR3 sequence reads: CASSSGASGRPLYEQYF. Written as DNA, the CDR3 is TGCGCCAGCAGCTCGGGGGCTTCGGGGCGGCCCCTCTACGAGCAGTACTTC.

The table lists this clonotype with many counts. V is TRBV12-3 or TRBV12-4 and J is TRBJ2-7; 8 bases match TRBD2. The CDR3 consists of 14 residues. V dropped 3 bases and J dropped 3; count of bases not matched to a gene: 4. The CDR3 DNA sequence: TGTGCCAGCAGTTTGGGACTAGGCGACTACGAGCAGTACTTC. Its translation is CASSLGLGDYEQYF.

This clonotype has a count of ten or more. V gene TRBV7-8 combines with J gene TRBJ2-7, with D perhaps matching TRBD1 (6 bases). CDR1 SGHVS and CDR2 FQNEAQ come from the germline V gene. V gave up 4 bases and J gave up 5 bases, with 18 bases separating them. CDR3 length: 15 residues. This CDR3 reads CASSSIGGAVHEQYF. The CDR3 DNA reads as TGTGCCAGCAGCTCTATAGGGGGTGCGGTTCACGAGCAGTACTTC.

This clonotype was observed at least ten times. The rearrangement uses TRBV27 and TRBJ1-6; D gene unclear. Germline V CDR1 and CDR2: MNHEY, SMNVEV (reference sequence). V lost 3 bases to trimming and J lost 7 bases, with 7 bases between them. The CDR3 runs 13 residues. The CDR3 spells CASSFPSNSPLHF. The CDR3 region has the DNA TGTGCCAGCAGTTTCCCTTCAAATTCACCCCTCCACTTT.

This clonotype was observed at least ten times. V gene TRBV15 combines with J gene TRBJ1-1, with TRBD1 as a possible D gene (5 bases). Deletions cut 0 bases from V and 5 bases from J, with 13 bases between. Germline V lookup: CDR1 LNHNV, CDR2 YYDKDF (reference sequence). This CDR3 comprises 15 residues. CDR3 DNA sequence: TGTGCCACCAGCAGAGATCAGGTTCGGGGGACTGAAGCTTTCTTT. This sequence encodes CATSRDQVRGTEAFF.

This clonotype was detected ten times or more. The V call is TRBV4-3, the J call TRBJ1-1; a possible D gene is TRBD1 (6 bases). The CDR3 covers 16 residues. CDR1 is LGHNA, CDR2 YSLEER, per germline. V lost 1 base to trimming and J lost 0 bases, with 12 bases between them. This chain's CDR3 is CASSQARTVMNTEAFF. CDR3 nucleotide sequence: TGCGCCAGCAGCCAAGCAAGGACAGTGATGAACACTGAAGCTTTCTTT.

This clonotype was picked up many times. The chain recombines TRBV5-1 with TRBJ1-1; the D is unclear. CDR3 length: 15 residues. The germline gives CDR1 SGHRS, CDR2 YFSETQ. V lost 4 bases to trimming and J lost 1 base, with 14 bases between them. DNA of the CDR3: TGCGCCAGCAGCCCCGGACGGGCCGGGAACACTGAAGCTTTCTTT. This encodes CASSPGRAGNTEAFF.

The rearrangement uses TRBV6-2 or TRBV6-3 and TRBJ2-5, with D unresolved. The CDR3 consists of 13 residues. V lost 5 bases and J 1 base, leaving 8 bases between the germline ends. CDR1 is MNHEY, CDR2 SVGEGT, per germline. CDR3: CASSGLGQETQYF. The CDR3 region has the DNA TGTGCCAGCAGTGGATTAGGCCAAGAGACCCAGTACTTC.

This clonotype was seen a handful of times. Given a much more abundant clone one base away, this may be a read error. This rearrangement joins TRBV29-1 to TRBJ2-5; D may be TRBD1 (5 bases). CDR3 length: 12 amino acids. The V gene's germline CDR1 is SQVTM and CDR2 ANQGSEA. The V end was cut by 4 bases, the J end by 9 bases, with 15 bases between. Here the CDR3 reads CSVGPGPGAQYF. The DNA of the CDR3 is TGCAGCGTTGGGCCAGGGCCCGGTGCCCAGTACTTC.

This clonotype was seen at least ten times. The V gene is TRBV4-3, the J gene TRBJ2-4; D gene unclear. V was pared by 0 bases and J by 0 bases, with 12 bases between. Germline V gives CDR1 LGHNA, CDR2 YSLEER. This CDR3 has 17 amino acids. The DNA of the CDR3 is TGCGCCAGCAGCCAAGACTTAATACCCATAGCCAAAAACATTCAGTACTTC. Its protein is CASSQDLIPIAKNIQYF.

At least ten counts were recorded for this clonotype. CDR3 coding DNA: TGTGCCATCAGTGAGTCTAAGGGACGGTATGGCTACACCTTC. Translated, it gives CAISESKGRYGYTF. V and J are TRBV10-3 and TRBJ1-2; tentative D call: TRBD1 (5 bases). CDR1 is ENHRY and CDR2 is SYGVKD in the germline V gene. V lost 0 bases to trimming and J lost 5 bases, with 10 bases between them. This CDR3 is built from 14 residues.

This chain connects TRBV6-4 to TRBJ1-1; 7 bases line up with TRBD1. Germline CDR1 and CDR2: MRHNA and SNTAGT. The V segment lost 6 bases and the J segment 5 bases; nucleotides outside the gene matches: 15. CDR3 length equals 16 residues. The CDR3 is CASSSGGGGRGTEAFF. CDR3 sequence (DNA): TGTGCCAGCAGCTCAGGTGGAGGGGGCAGGGGAACTGAAGCTTTCTTT.

This clonotype was recorded at least ten times. This chain connects TRBV19 to TRBJ2-2; TRBD2 agrees at 9 bases. With 8 bases clipped from V and 2 bases from J, the junction kept 6 bases outside the gene matches. The germline CDR1 and CDR2 sequences are LNHDA and SQIVND (reference sequence). The CDR3 is 15 residues long. Here the CDR3 reads CASAGLAGNTGELFF. CDR3 sequence (DNA): TGTGCCAGTGCTGGGCTAGCGGGAAACACCGGGGAGCTGTTTTTT.

This clonotype has ten or more counts. An end of the junction does not agree with germline; a read error may underlie this. CDR3 nucleotides: TGTGCCAGCAGACGTCACGGGACTAGCGAATTCTTC. This translates into CASRRHGTSEFF. The chain recombines TRBV6-1 with TRBJ2-7, with 10 bases aligning to TRBD2. The CDR3 length is 12 residues. Germline CDR1 MNHNS, CDR2 SASEGT.

In this sample, this clonotype turned up many times. V and J are TRBV9 and TRBJ2-7, with 8 nucleotides matching TRBD2. This CDR3 comprises 14 residues. The V gene end was trimmed by 1 base and the J gene end by 4 bases; junction bases not matched to a gene: 4. Germline CDR1 reads SGDLS; CDR2 reads YYNGEE. CDR3 amino acids: CASSVWPSGYEQYF. The CDR3 region has the DNA TGTGCCAGCAGCGTATGGCCTAGCGGGTACGAGCAGTACTTC.

This clonotype has a count of ten or more. This chain connects TRBV6-5 to TRBJ1-5; 8 bases map to TRBD1. Germline CDR1 reads MNHEY; CDR2 reads SVGAGI. V gave up 0 bases and J gave up 2 bases; unmatched junction bases: 3. The CDR3 length is 16 residues. The CDR3, as DNA: TGTGCCAGCAGTTACTCGAACAGGGGGGGCAATCAGCCCCAGCATTTT. This sequence encodes CASSYSNRGGNQPQHF.

This clonotype was counted ten times or more. The rearrangement links TRBV7-6 to TRBJ2-7, with 14 positions matching TRBD2. V trimming: 3 bases; J trimming: 7 bases; junction bases outside the gene matches: 8. The CDR3 spans 16 residues. Germline V lookup: CDR1 SGHVS, CDR2 FNYEAQ. The CDR3 bases are TGTGCCAGCAGCTTCATGACTAGCGGGAGGGCCGGTGAGCAGTACTTC. This gives the protein CASSFMTSGRAGEQYF. Based on the CDR3 plus reference TRBV7-6 and TRBJ2-7, the full variable domain is GAGVSQSPRYKVTKRGQDVALRCDPISGHVSLYWYRQALGQGPEFLTYFNYEAQQDKSGLPNDRFSAERPEGSISTLTIQRTEQRDSAMYRCASSFMTSGRAGEQYFGPGTRLTVT.

This clonotype was seen many times. The CDR3 spells CASGGGVVTEAFF. The CDR3 nucleotides are TGTGCTAGTGGGGGGGGTGTGGTCACTGAAGCTTTCTTT. V usage is TRBV12-5 and J usage is TRBJ1-1; D might be TRBD1 (5 bases). Germline loops: CDR1 LGHNT, CDR2 FRNRAP. Between the trimmed V and J ends, which lost 6 bases and 4 bases, there was a span of 12 bases. This CDR3 is built from 13 residues. The variable domain in full, completed from reference TRBV12-5 and TRBJ1-1, reads DARVTQTPRHKVTEMGQEVTMRCQPILGHNTVFWYRQTMMQGLELLAYFRNRAPLDDSGMPKDRFSAEMPDATLATLKIQPSEPRDSAVYFCASGGGVVTEAFFGQGTRLTVV.

Ten or more counts support this clonotype. The chain joins TRBV28 to TRBJ1-1; 8 bases align to TRBD1. The V segment lost 6 bases and the J segment 0 bases; nucleotides outside the gene matches: 12. The CDR3 loop spans 17 amino acids. Germline-derived CDR1 and CDR2 are MDHEN and SYDVKM. The CDR3 nucleotides are TGTGCCAGCAGACCACGCCCGGGCAGGGGGCTGAACACTGAAGCTTTCTTT. Its translation: CASRPRPGRGLNTEAFF.